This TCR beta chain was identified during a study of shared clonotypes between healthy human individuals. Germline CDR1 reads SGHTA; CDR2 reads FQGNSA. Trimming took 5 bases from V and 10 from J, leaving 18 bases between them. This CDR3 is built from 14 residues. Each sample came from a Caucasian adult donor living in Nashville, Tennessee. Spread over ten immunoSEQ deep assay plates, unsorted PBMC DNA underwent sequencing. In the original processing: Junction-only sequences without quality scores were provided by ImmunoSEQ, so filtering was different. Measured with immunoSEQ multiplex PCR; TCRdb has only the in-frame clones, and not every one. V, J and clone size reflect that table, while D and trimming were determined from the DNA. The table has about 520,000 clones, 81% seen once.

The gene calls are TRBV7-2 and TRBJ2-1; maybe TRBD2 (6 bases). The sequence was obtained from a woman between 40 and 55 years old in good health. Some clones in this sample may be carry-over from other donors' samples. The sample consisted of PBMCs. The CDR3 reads CASSREYSIGEQFF. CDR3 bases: TGTGCCAGCAGCCGGGAGTATTCTATCGGGGAGCAGTTCTTC.